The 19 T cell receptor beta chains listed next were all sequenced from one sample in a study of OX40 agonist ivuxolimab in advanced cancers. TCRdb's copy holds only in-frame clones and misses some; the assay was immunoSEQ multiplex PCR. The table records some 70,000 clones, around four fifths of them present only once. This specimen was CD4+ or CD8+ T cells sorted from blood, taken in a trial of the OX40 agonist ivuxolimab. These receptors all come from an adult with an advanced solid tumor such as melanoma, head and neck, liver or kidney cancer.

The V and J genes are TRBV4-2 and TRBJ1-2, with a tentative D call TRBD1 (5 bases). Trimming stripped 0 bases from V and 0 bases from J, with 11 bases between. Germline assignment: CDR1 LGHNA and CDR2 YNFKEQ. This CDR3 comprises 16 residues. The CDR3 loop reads CASSQDLRGANYGYTF. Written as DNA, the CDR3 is TGTGCCAGCAGCCAAGATTTACGGGGGGCTAACTATGGCTACACCTTC.

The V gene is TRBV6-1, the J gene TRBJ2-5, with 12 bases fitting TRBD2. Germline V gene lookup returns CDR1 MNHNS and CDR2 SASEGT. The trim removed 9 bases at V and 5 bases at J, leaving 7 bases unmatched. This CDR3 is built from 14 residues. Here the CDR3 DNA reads TGTGCCAGTAAGACTAGCGGGAGCTTGGAGACCCAGTACTTC. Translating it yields CASKTSGSLETQYF.

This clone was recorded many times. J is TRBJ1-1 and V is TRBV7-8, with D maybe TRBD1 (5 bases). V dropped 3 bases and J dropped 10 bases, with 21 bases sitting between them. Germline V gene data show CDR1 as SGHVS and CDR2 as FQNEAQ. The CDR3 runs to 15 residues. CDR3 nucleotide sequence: TGTGCCAGCAGCTTTAGCGGGGGACGAAGGGAGGTAGCTTTCTTT. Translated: CASSFSGGRREVAFF.

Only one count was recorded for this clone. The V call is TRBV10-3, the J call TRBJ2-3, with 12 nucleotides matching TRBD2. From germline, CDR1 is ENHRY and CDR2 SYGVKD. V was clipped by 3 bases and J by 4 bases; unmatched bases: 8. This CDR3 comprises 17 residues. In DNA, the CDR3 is TGTGCCATCAGTGACCCGAGGACTAGCGGGAAAGCAGATACGCAGTATTTT. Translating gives CAISDPRTSGKADTQYF.

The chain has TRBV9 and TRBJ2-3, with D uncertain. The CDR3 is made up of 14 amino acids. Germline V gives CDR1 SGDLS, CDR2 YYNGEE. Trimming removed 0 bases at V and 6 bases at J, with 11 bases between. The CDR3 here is CASSVASRADTQYF. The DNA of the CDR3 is TGTGCCAGCAGCGTAGCGTCCAGAGCGGATACGCAGTATTTT. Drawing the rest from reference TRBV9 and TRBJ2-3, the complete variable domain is DSGVTQTPKHLITATGQRVTLRCSPRSGDLSVYWYQQSLDQGLQFLIQYYNGEERAKGNILERFSAQQFPDLHSELNLSSLELGDSALYFCASSVASRADTQYFGPGTRLTVL.

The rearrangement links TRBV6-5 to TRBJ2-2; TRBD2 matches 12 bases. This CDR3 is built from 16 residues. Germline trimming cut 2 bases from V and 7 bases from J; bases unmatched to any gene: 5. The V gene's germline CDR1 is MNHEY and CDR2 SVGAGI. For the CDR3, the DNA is TGTGCCAGCAGTTACAGACTAGCGGGAGTATTCGGGGAGCTGTTTTTT. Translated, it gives CASSYRLAGVFGELFF.

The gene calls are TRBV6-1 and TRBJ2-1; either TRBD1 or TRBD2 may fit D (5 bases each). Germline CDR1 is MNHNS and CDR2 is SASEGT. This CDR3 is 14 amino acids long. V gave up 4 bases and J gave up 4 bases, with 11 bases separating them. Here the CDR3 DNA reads TGTGCCAGCAGTGTTCGGGACGGATACAATGAGCAGTTCTTC. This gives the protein CASSVRDGYNEQFF.

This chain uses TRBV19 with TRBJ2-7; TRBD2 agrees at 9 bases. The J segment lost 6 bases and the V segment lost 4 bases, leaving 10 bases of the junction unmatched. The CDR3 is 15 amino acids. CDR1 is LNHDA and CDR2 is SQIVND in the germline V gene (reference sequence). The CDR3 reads CASSNLIGGRAEQYF. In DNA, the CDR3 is TGTGCCAGTAGTAACCTTATCGGCGGGAGGGCCGAGCAGTACTTC.

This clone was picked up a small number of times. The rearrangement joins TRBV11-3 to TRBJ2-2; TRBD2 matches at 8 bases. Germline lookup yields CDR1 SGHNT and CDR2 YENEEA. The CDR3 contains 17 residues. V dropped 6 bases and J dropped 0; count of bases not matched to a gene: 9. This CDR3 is CASSIRTSSPNTGELFF. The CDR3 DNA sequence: TGTGCCAGCAGTATCCGGACTAGCAGTCCGAACACCGGGGAGCTGTTTTTT.

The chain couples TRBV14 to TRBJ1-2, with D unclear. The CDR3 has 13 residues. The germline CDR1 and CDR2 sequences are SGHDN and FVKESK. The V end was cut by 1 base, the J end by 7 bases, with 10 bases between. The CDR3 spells CASSQARLGGYTF. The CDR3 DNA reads TGTGCCAGCAGCCAAGCTCGGTTAGGTGGCTACACCTTC.

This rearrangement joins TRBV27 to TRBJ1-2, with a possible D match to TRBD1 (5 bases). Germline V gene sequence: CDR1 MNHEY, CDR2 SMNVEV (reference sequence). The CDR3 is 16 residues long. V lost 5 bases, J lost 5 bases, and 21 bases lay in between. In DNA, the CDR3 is TGTGCCAGCAGTCCTCACAGGAGAAATGGCTTTTATGGCTACACCTTC. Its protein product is CASSPHRRNGFYGYTF.

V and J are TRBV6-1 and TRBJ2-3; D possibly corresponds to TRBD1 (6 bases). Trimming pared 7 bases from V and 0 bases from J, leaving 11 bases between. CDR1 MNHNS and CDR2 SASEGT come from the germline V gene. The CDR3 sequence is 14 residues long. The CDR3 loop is CASTLDRSTDTQYF. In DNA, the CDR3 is TGTGCCAGCACCCTGGACAGAAGCACAGATACGCAGTATTTT.

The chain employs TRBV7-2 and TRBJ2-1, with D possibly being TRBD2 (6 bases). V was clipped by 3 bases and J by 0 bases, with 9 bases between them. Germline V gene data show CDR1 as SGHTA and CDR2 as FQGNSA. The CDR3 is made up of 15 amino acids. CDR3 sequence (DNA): TGTGCCAGCAGCTTGACGACTAGCTCCTACAATGAGCAGTTCTTC. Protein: CASSLTTSSYNEQFF.

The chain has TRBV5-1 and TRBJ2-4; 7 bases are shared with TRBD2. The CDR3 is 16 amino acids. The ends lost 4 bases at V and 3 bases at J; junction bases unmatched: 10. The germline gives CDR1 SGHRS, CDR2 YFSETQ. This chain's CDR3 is CASSTSLREFKNIQYF. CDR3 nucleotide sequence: TGCGCCAGCAGCACAAGTTTGCGGGAGTTCAAAAACATTCAGTACTTC. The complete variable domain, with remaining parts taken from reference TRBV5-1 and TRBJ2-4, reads KAGVTQTPRYLIKTRGQQVTLSCSPISGHRSVSWYQQTPGQGLQFLFEYFSETQRNKGNFPGRFSGRQFSNSRSEMNVSTLELGDSALYLCASSTSLREFKNIQYFGAGTRLSVL.

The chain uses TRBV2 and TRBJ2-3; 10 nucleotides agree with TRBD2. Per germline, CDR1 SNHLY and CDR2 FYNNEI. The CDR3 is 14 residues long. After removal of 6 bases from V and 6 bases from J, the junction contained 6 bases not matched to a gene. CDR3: CASRGLAVRDTQYF. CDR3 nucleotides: TGTGCCAGCAGAGGACTAGCGGTAAGGGATACGCAGTATTTT.

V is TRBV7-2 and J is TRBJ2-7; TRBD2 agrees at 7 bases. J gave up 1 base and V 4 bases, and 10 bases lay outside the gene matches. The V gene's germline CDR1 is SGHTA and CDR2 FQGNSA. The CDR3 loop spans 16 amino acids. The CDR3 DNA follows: TGTGCCAGCAGCTGGGACTACGATTTCGGTTCCTACGAGCAGTACTTC. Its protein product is CASSWDYDFGSYEQYF.

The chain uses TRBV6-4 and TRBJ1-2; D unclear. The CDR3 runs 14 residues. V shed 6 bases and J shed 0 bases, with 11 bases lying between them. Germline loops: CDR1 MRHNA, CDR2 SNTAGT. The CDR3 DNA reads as TGTGCCAGCAGCCCGGCTGGCACTAACTATGGCTACACCTTC. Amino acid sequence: CASSPAGTNYGYTF.

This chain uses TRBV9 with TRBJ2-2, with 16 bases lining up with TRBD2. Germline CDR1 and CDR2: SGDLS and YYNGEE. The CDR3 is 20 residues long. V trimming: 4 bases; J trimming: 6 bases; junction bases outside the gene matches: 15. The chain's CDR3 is CASSHTGTSGRGSGSGELFF. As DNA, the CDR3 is TGTGCCAGCAGCCATACCGGGACTAGCGGGAGGGGCAGCGGCTCCGGGGAGCTGTTTTTT.

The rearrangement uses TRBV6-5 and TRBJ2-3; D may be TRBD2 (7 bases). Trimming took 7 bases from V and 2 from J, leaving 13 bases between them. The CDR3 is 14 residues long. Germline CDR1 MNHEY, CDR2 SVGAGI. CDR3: CASKGEGVTDTQYF. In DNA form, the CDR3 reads TGTGCCAGCAAGGGGGAGGGGGTCACAGATACGCAGTATTTT.